The clone carrying this T cell receptor (beta chain) was observed a handful of times. The target antigen is unknown. This specimen comes from a study of T cell repertoires in cytomegalovirus infection. TCRdb re-called the reads through MiXCR, storing one row per CDR3 protein. The sample contains some 500,000 distinct CDR3 sequences, roughly a third of which appear only once. The TCR comes from a human donor in good health (CMV status not recorded). Some clones in this sample may be carry-over from other donors' samples. The specimen was cultured PBMCs, collected from culture after CMV antigen stimulation.

DNA of the CDR3: TGTGCCAGCAGTTTAAGAGGGGTTAACACTGAAGCTTTCTTT. Translating it yields CASSLRGVNTEAFF. The V gene is TRBV28, the J gene TRBJ1-1; D may be TRBD1 (5 bases). In germline, CDR1 is MDHEN, CDR2 SYDVKM. CDR3 size: 14 residues. V dropped 2 bases and J dropped 2 bases, with 9 bases sitting between them.